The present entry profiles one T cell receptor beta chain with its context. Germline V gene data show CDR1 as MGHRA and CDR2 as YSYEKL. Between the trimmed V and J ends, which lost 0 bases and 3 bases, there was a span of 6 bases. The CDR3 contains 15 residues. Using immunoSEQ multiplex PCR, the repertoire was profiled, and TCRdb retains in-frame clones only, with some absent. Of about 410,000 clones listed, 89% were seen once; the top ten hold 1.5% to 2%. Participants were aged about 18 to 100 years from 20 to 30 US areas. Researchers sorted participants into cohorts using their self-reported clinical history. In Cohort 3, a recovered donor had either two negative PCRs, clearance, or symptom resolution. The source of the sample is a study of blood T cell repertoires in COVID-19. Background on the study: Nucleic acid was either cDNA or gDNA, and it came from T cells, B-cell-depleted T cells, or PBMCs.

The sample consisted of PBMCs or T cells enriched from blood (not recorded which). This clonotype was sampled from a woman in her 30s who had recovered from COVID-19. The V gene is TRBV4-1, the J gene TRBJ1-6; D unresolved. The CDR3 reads CASSQDPIYNSPLHF. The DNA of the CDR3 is TGCGCCAGCAGCCAAGATCCCATCTATAATTCACCCCTCCACTTT.